Listed below are T cell receptor beta chains from one sample, sequenced in a study of T cell changes during pregnancy in multiple sclerosis. Assay: immunoSEQ multiplex PCR; the TCRdb copy retains only in-frame clones and omits some. The sample consists of 35,000 to 50,000 clones, approximately 90% of them appearing once. Sequences were derived from CD4+ T cells from peripheral blood mononuclear cells, sampled in the second trimester of pregnancy. The receptors come from a female donor with multiple sclerosis, enrolled in a pregnancy study. CDR3s include the opening cysteine and the closing phenylalanine or tryptophan. Each record gives: D gene, clone size, J gene, V gene, CDR3 protein, CDR3 DNA. D genes are given only for firm matches. Rows may omit the clone size; those that give it use once, few, many or a size class.

d_call: -
clone_size: -
j_call: TRBJ2-1
v_call: TRBV7-9
cdr3_aa: CASSSRTIDNEQFF
cdr3_nt: TGTGCCAGCAGCTCCAGGACAATCGACAATGAGCAGTTCTTC

d_call: TRBD2
clone_size: -
j_call: TRBJ2-3
v_call: TRBV13
cdr3_aa: CASRLAGRDTQYF
cdr3_nt: TGTGCCAGTAGACTAGCGGGGCGGGATACGCAGTATTTT

d_call: -
clone_size: -
j_call: TRBJ2-7
v_call: TRBV5-4
cdr3_aa: CASSFLLAHRTYEQYF
cdr3_nt: TGTGCCAGCAGCTTCCTCCTAGCGCACCGTACCTACGAGCAGTACTTC

d_call: TRBD1
clone_size: -
j_call: TRBJ2-7
v_call: TRBV14
cdr3_aa: CASSQIGTGGEQYF
cdr3_nt: TGTGCCAGCAGCCAGATCGGGACAGGGGGCGAGCAGTACTTC

d_call: -
clone_size: -
j_call: TRBJ1-3
v_call: TRBV30
cdr3_aa: CAWSVGRGSRNTIYF
cdr3_nt: TGTGCCTGGAGTGTAGGGAGGGGAAGTAGGAACACCATATATTTT

d_call: TRBD2
clone_size: -
j_call: TRBJ2-3
v_call: TRBV29-1
cdr3_aa: CSVEASGRTGVWTDTQYF
cdr3_nt: TGCAGCGTTGAGGCTAGCGGGAGGACTGGGGTGTGGACAGATACGCAGTATTTT

d_call: -
clone_size: -
j_call: TRBJ2-7
v_call: TRBV28
cdr3_aa: CASQKEQAPYEQYF
cdr3_nt: TGTGCCAGCCAAAAGGAGCAAGCACCTTACGAGCAGTACTTC

d_call: TRBD1
clone_size: -
j_call: TRBJ1-2
v_call: TRBV5-6
cdr3_aa: CASSLPSVINRGHGYGYTF
cdr3_nt: TGTGCCAGCAGCTTACCCTCCGTTATAAACAGGGGGCACGGCTATGGCTACACCTTC

d_call: TRBD1
clone_size: -
j_call: TRBJ1-1
v_call: TRBV28
cdr3_aa: CASSFIRQGLNGAF
cdr3_nt: TGTGCCAGCAGTTTCATTCGACAGGGATTGAACGGGGCCTTT

d_call: -
clone_size: -
j_call: TRBJ2-7
v_call: TRBV19
cdr3_aa: CASSTLTPAGQSYEQYF
cdr3_nt: TGTGCCAGTAGTACACTAACCCCGGCGGGACAGTCCTACGAGCAGTACTTC

d_call: TRBD1
clone_size: -
j_call: TRBJ1-2
v_call: TRBV6-5
cdr3_aa: CASSSWQGEANGYTF
cdr3_nt: TGTGCCAGCAGTTCGTGGCAGGGGGAGGCAAATGGCTACACCTTC

d_call: TRBD2
clone_size: -
j_call: TRBJ2-7
v_call: TRBV28
cdr3_aa: CATGGAAWASEQYF
cdr3_nt: TGTGCCACGGGGGGGGCGGCGTGGGCCTCCGAGCAGTACTTC

d_call: -
clone_size: -
j_call: TRBJ2-7
v_call: TRBV6-5
cdr3_aa: CASSYSIVGDEQYF
cdr3_nt: TGTGCCAGCAGTTACTCGATTGTAGGGGACGAGCAGTACTTC

d_call: TRBD1
clone_size: -
j_call: TRBJ2-5
v_call: TRBV28
cdr3_aa: CASSHPTTGQETQYF
cdr3_nt: TGTGCCAGCAGTCACCCGACGACAGGGCAAGAGACCCAGTACTTC

d_call: TRBD2
clone_size: -
j_call: TRBJ2-7
v_call: TRBV5-4
cdr3_aa: CASSADREALAGAYEQYF
cdr3_nt: TGTGCCAGCAGCGCAGACAGGGAGGCGTTAGCGGGAGCCTACGAGCAGTACTTC

d_call: -
clone_size: -
j_call: TRBJ2-1
v_call: TRBV11-3
cdr3_aa: CASSPRGAGREQFF
cdr3_nt: TGTGCCAGCAGCCCCCGGGGAGCCGGAAGAGAGCAGTTCTTC

d_call: -
clone_size: medium-sized
j_call: TRBJ1-4
v_call: TRBV2
cdr3_aa: CASSHRTSTNEKLFF
cdr3_nt: TGTGCCAGCAGTCACAGGACCTCAACTAATGAAAAACTGTTTTTT

d_call: TRBD2
clone_size: -
j_call: TRBJ2-7
v_call: TRBV7-2
cdr3_aa: CASSFLTSGGSYEQYF
cdr3_nt: TGTGCCAGCAGCTTCCTGACTAGCGGGGGCTCCTACGAGCAGTACTTC

d_call: -
clone_size: -
j_call: TRBJ2-7
v_call: TRBV29-1
cdr3_aa: CSVDHRGKQYF
cdr3_nt: TGCAGCGTTGATCACCGGGGAAAGCAGTACTTC

d_call: -
clone_size: once
j_call: TRBJ2-7
v_call: TRBV19
cdr3_aa: CASSRDEQYF
cdr3_nt: TGTGCCAGTTCGCGGGACGAGCAGTACTTC

d_call: -
clone_size: -
j_call: TRBJ1-1
v_call: TRBV18
cdr3_aa: CASSPTGNTEAFF
cdr3_nt: TGTGCCAGCTCACCGACAGGGAACACTGAAGCTTTCTTT

d_call: -
clone_size: -
j_call: TRBJ2-3
v_call: TRBV5-1
cdr3_aa: CASSLLAGLTDTQYF
cdr3_nt: TGCGCCAGCAGCTTGTTGGCGGGGCTAACAGATACGCAGTATTTT

d_call: -
clone_size: once
j_call: TRBJ2-1
v_call: TRBV7-8
cdr3_aa: CASSLAALEFEQFF
cdr3_nt: TGTGCCAGCAGCTTAGCTGCGCTAGAGTTTGAGCAGTTCTTC

d_call: TRBD1
clone_size: -
j_call: TRBJ1-4
v_call: TRBV29-1
cdr3_aa: CSVQQGANEKLFF
cdr3_nt: TGCAGCGTACAACAGGGGGCTAATGAAAAACTGTTTTTT

d_call: -
clone_size: -
j_call: TRBJ2-7
v_call: TRBV28
cdr3_aa: CASRLTGSYEQYF
cdr3_nt: TGTGCCAGCAGGTTGACAGGATCCTACGAGCAGTACTTC

d_call: TRBD1
clone_size: -
j_call: TRBJ2-7
v_call: TRBV5-1
cdr3_aa: CASSLGGTGFLEEQYF
cdr3_nt: TGCGCCAGCAGCTTGGGGGGGACAGGGTTCTTGGAGGAGCAGTACTTC

d_call: -
clone_size: -
j_call: TRBJ2-3
v_call: TRBV5-1
cdr3_aa: CASSFGVAPDTQYF
cdr3_nt: TGCGCCAGCAGCTTCGGGGTTGCCCCGGATACGCAGTATTTT

d_call: -
clone_size: -
j_call: TRBJ1-1
v_call: TRBV29-1
cdr3_aa: CSVWQGMNTEAFF
cdr3_nt: TGCAGCGTATGGCAGGGGATGAACACTGAAGCTTTCTTT

d_call: -
clone_size: few
j_call: TRBJ2-6
v_call: TRBV5-4
cdr3_aa: CASSSKTEVGVLTF
cdr3_nt: TGTGCCAGCAGCTCCAAGACAGAGGTAGGCGTCCTGACTTTC

d_call: -
clone_size: -
j_call: TRBJ1-3
v_call: TRBV6-1
cdr3_aa: CASSEARNRDFYSGNTIYF
cdr3_nt: TGTGCCAGCAGTGAAGCGCGGAATCGAGATTTTTACTCTGGAAACACCATATATTTT

d_call: TRBD1
clone_size: -
j_call: TRBJ2-2
v_call: TRBV18
cdr3_aa: CASATGGIVAGELFF
cdr3_nt: TGTGCCAGCGCTACAGGGGGCATCGTCGCCGGGGAGCTGTTTTTT

d_call: -
clone_size: -
j_call: TRBJ1-4
v_call: TRBV6-1
cdr3_aa: CASRAGINEKLFF
cdr3_nt: TGTGCCAGCAGGGCAGGAATAAATGAAAAACTGTTTTTT

d_call: TRBD1
clone_size: -
j_call: TRBJ1-5
v_call: TRBV2
cdr3_aa: CASRGTAAFSNQPQHF
cdr3_nt: TGTGCCAGCAGAGGGACAGCCGCTTTTAGCAATCAGCCCCAGCATTTT

d_call: -
clone_size: -
j_call: TRBJ1-2
v_call: TRBV14
cdr3_aa: CASSQEGLNYGYTF
cdr3_nt: TGTGCCAGCAGCCAAGAAGGACTTAACTATGGCTACACCTTC

d_call: TRBD1
clone_size: -
j_call: TRBJ1-3
v_call: TRBV6-6
cdr3_aa: CASSFPRDRAGNTIYF
cdr3_nt: TGTGCCAGCAGCTTCCCTAGGGACAGGGCTGGAAACACCATATATTTT

d_call: -
clone_size: -
j_call: TRBJ2-7
v_call: TRBV6-5
cdr3_aa: CASSYLTEQYF
cdr3_nt: TGTGCCAGCAGTTACCTAACCGAGCAGTACTTC

d_call: -
clone_size: -
j_call: TRBJ2-2
v_call: TRBV7-2
cdr3_aa: CASSLIPGNTGELFF
cdr3_nt: TGTGCCAGCAGCTTAATTCCGGGAAACACCGGGGAGCTGTTTTTT

d_call: TRBD2
clone_size: medium-sized
j_call: TRBJ2-3
v_call: TRBV19
cdr3_aa: CASRLAGTDTQYF
cdr3_nt: TGTGCCAGCCGACTAGCGGGAACAGATACGCAGTATTTT

d_call: TRBD2
clone_size: -
j_call: TRBJ2-1
v_call: TRBV5-8
cdr3_aa: CASRLAGGPNNEQFF
cdr3_nt: TGTGCCAGCAGGTTAGCGGGAGGGCCGAACAATGAGCAGTTCTTC

d_call: -
clone_size: -
j_call: TRBJ2-7
v_call: TRBV5-1
cdr3_aa: CASSLSGSSYEQYF
cdr3_nt: TGCGCCAGCAGCTTGTCGGGGAGCTCCTACGAGCAGTACTTC

d_call: -
clone_size: -
j_call: TRBJ2-2
v_call: TRBV28
cdr3_aa: CASSLGQTGELFF
cdr3_nt: TGTGCCAGCAGTTTAGGACAGACCGGGGAGCTGTTTTTT

d_call: -
clone_size: -
j_call: TRBJ2-2
v_call: TRBV7-9
cdr3_aa: CASSLRARADGELFF
cdr3_nt: TGTGCCAGCAGCTTACGGGCGAGGGCTGACGGGGAGCTGTTTTTT

d_call: TRBD1
clone_size: -
j_call: TRBJ2-7
v_call: TRBV5-6
cdr3_aa: CASSLDLAAGTGYAYEQYF
cdr3_nt: TGTGCCAGCAGCTTGGACTTAGCCGCCGGGACAGGATATGCATACGAGCAGTACTTC

d_call: -
clone_size: -
j_call: TRBJ1-1
v_call: TRBV11-2
cdr3_aa: CASSPPRGNTEAFF
cdr3_nt: TGTGCCAGCAGCCCCCCTAGGGGGAACACTGAAGCTTTCTTT

d_call: -
clone_size: -
j_call: TRBJ2-5
v_call: TRBV2
cdr3_aa: CASSEGGETQYF
cdr3_nt: TGTGCCAGCAGTGAGGGAGGCGAGACCCAGTACTTC

d_call: -
clone_size: -
j_call: TRBJ1-1
v_call: TRBV6-5
cdr3_aa: CASARFNRDTEAFF
cdr3_nt: TGTGCCAGCGCCCGCTTTAACAGGGACACTGAAGCTTTCTTT

d_call: TRBD1
clone_size: -
j_call: TRBJ1-3
v_call: TRBV19
cdr3_aa: CASRMAGGGNTIYF
cdr3_nt: TGTGCCAGTAGAATGGCAGGGGGTGGAAACACCATATATTTT

d_call: -
clone_size: -
j_call: TRBJ2-5
v_call: TRBV11-1
cdr3_aa: CASSWALVKEQETQYF
cdr3_nt: TGTGCCAGCAGCTGGGCCTTGGTCAAGGAACAAGAGACCCAGTACTTC

d_call: -
clone_size: -
j_call: TRBJ2-2
v_call: TRBV15
cdr3_aa: CATSRDQGIRITGELFF
cdr3_nt: TGTGCCACCAGCAGAGATCAGGGGATAAGGATCACCGGGGAGCTGTTTTTT

d_call: -
clone_size: -
j_call: TRBJ1-5
v_call: TRBV19
cdr3_aa: CASTFHSRGGGNQPQHF
cdr3_nt: TGTGCCAGTACCTTCCATTCCAGGGGCGGCGGCAATCAGCCCCAGCATTTT

d_call: -
clone_size: -
j_call: TRBJ2-5
v_call: TRBV7-9
cdr3_aa: CASSSSQGRYQETQYF
cdr3_nt: TGTGCCAGCAGCTCTTCACAGGGAAGGTACCAAGAGACCCAGTACTTC

d_call: -
clone_size: -
j_call: TRBJ2-3
v_call: TRBV19
cdr3_aa: CASSSGTSTDTQYF
cdr3_nt: TGTGCCAGTAGTTCGGGTACTAGCACAGATACGCAGTATTTT